Here is one T cell receptor beta chain with its context. Antigen specificity is unknown. These data come from a study of T cells in Graves' hyperthyroidism and ophthalmopathy. Study overall: Specimen type is peripheral blood, collected at initial diagnosis prior to any treatment. The study, taken as a whole, reports: Blood shared most expanded thyroid clonotypes above 0.001.

There are 14 residues in the CDR3. Per germline, CDR1 DFQATT and CDR2 SNEGSKA (reference sequence). Trimming shortened V by 6 bases and J by 5 bases, and 20 bases separated the two germline ends. Absence of ophthalmopathy progression within 18 months defined stable Graves' hyperthyroidism. TCR beta CDR3 regions were amplified from RNA. During a first-round RT-PCR of the TCR CDR3, the HTBI primer set was used. One entry per CDR3 protein results from TCRdb running MiXCR on the multiplex PCR reads. The sample yields roughly 740,000 distinct CDR3 sequences, roughly 15% seen once. Sequencing used blood. This TCR was sampled from a man between 18 and 29 years old with Graves' hyperthyroidism. The chain carries TRBV20-1 and TRBJ2-7; D is possibly TRBD2 (5 bases). DNA for the CDR3: TGCAGTGCCCAGAGGGCGGCGCAATCTAACGAGCAGTACTTC. This codes for CSAQRAAQSNEQYF.